Below, 11 T cell receptor beta chains from the same sample are listed, as sequenced in a study of metastatic and nonmetastatic thyroid tumors. TCRdb re-clonotyped the PCR reads via MiXCR. The repertoire includes about 40,000 clones, around 16% of them detected once, and 3.8% sits in the top ten. Thyroid surgery took place with no prior treatment in any patient. Sequencing input: blood. The receptors were gathered from a female donor with papillary thyroid cancer or a benign thyroid nodule (not recorded which). Some clones in this sample may be carry-over from other donors' samples.

This clone was found many times. The chain couples TRBV27 to TRBJ2-1; 9 bases align to TRBD2. Germline V CDR1 and CDR2: MNHEY, SMNVEV (reference sequence). This CDR3 spans 18 amino acids. V lost 3 bases to trimming and J lost 2 bases; unmatched junction nucleotides: 11. The CDR3: CASSFLFRPSGTYNEQFF. CDR3 coding DNA: TGTGCCAGCAGTTTTCTGTTCCGACCTAGCGGGACCTACAATGAGCAGTTCTTC.

There are many counts of this clone. The chain links TRBV30 to TRBJ2-2; maybe TRBD1 (6 bases). Trimming pared 0 bases from V and 5 bases from J, leaving 10 bases between. Germline lookup yields CDR1 GTSNPN and CDR2 SVGIG (reference sequence). The CDR3 has 14 amino acids. CDR3 DNA sequence: TGTGCCTGGAGTGTCATGGGGGCGACCGGGGAGCTGTTTTTT. Its protein product is CAWSVMGATGELFF.

This clone appeared many times. The chain uses TRBV6-1 and TRBJ1-1; D may be TRBD1 (6 bases). With 5 bases removed from V and 5 bases from J, the gap between germline ends came to 15 bases. The CDR3 is made up of 14 amino acids. Germline loops: CDR1 MNHNS, CDR2 SASEGT. The CDR3 loop reads CASSRRGAETEAFF. CDR3 coding DNA: TGTGCCAGCAGTAGAAGGGGGGCGGAGACTGAAGCTTTCTTT.

This clone was recorded at least ten times. This sequence joins TRBV18 and TRBJ2-1; D uncertain. Germline V gene data show CDR1 as KGHSH and CDR2 as LQKENI. This CDR3 spans 15 amino acids. V lost 6 bases, J lost 0 bases, and 12 bases lay in between. The CDR3 spells CASSSPADSYNEQFF. CDR3 coding DNA: TGTGCCAGCTCCTCCCCAGCTGACTCCTACAATGAGCAGTTCTTC. Combining the CDR3 with reference TRBV18 and TRBJ2-1 gives the whole variable domain NAGVMQNPRHLVRRRGQEARLRCSPMKGHSHVYWYRQLPEEGLKFMVYLQKENIIDESGMPKERFSAEFPKEGPSILRIQQVVRGDSAAYFCASSSPADSYNEQFFGPGTRLTVL.

This clone occurred many times. The rearrangement joins TRBV7-2 to TRBJ1-5, with 8 bases that match TRBD1. Germline loops: CDR1 SGHTA, CDR2 FQGNSA. V gave up 1 base and J gave up 7 bases; unmatched junction bases: 3. CDR3 length equals 14 residues. CDR3 nucleotides: TGTGCCAGCAGCTTAGGACACAGGGGGCAGCCCCAGCATTTT. This gives the protein CASSLGHRGQPQHF.

This clone was seen many times. This rearrangement joins TRBV7-2 to TRBJ1-5, with a tentative D call TRBD1 (5 bases). The length of the CDR3 is 15 residues. With 5 bases removed from V and 0 bases from J, the gap between germline ends came to 11 bases. CDR1 is SGHTA and CDR2 is FQGNSA in the germline V gene. CDR3 region: CASSPDGGSNQPQHF. CDR3 nucleotides: TGTGCCAGCAGCCCCGATGGGGGTAGCAATCAGCCCCAGCATTTT.

This clone was observed at least ten times. V and J are TRBV28 and TRBJ1-2; 7 bases are shared with TRBD1. Trimming at V came to 6 bases and at J to 5 bases, leaving 9 bases not matched to a gene. CDR3 length: 14 residues. Germline CDR1 is MDHEN and CDR2 is SYDVKM. The DNA for the CDR3 is TGTGCCAGCAGAATCATCACACAGGGGTATGGCTACACCTTC. This encodes CASRIITQGYGYTF.

The sample holds many counts of this clone. Here the CDR3 DNA reads TGCGCCAGCAGCTTGCGAGTTTGGAGGACAGGTCCATACGAGCAGTACTTC. It yields the protein CASSLRVWRTGPYEQYF. The gene calls are TRBV5-1 and TRBJ2-7, with 7 bases fitting TRBD1. V trimming: 1 base; J trimming: 4 bases; junction bases outside the gene matches: 14. Germline loops: CDR1 SGHRS, CDR2 YFSETQ. The CDR3 spans 17 residues.

This clone was detected only a few times. V usage is TRBV19 and J usage is TRBJ1-1; D call uncertain. Germline V CDR1 and CDR2: LNHDA, SQIVND (reference sequence). Trimming cost V 3 bases and J 4 bases, with 12 bases left between them. The CDR3 runs 14 residues. The CDR3 loop reads CASSISLASTEAFF. The CDR3 DNA is TGTGCCAGTAGTATCAGTCTGGCGAGCACTGAAGCTTTCTTT.

Many counts were recorded for this clone. V and J are TRBV7-9 and TRBJ1-4; 7 bases align to TRBD1. Germline values: CDR1 SEHNR, CDR2 FQNEAQ (reference sequence). After removal of 4 bases from V and 8 bases from J, the junction contained 10 bases not matched to a gene. This CDR3 has 15 amino acids. The CDR3 nucleotides read TGTGCCAGCAGCTCATCAGGGGGGGTAGGAGAAAAACTGTTTTTT. This translates into CASSSSGGVGEKLFF.

This clone was counted many times. The rearrangement links TRBV27 to TRBJ1-5, with 9 bases identical to TRBD1. V gave up 2 bases and J gave up 6 bases; unmatched junction bases: 2. This CDR3 has 14 residues. Germline V gene data show CDR1 as MNHEY and CDR2 as SMNVEV (reference sequence). DNA for the CDR3: TGTGCCAGCAGTTTAGACAGGGGGACTCAGCCCCAGCATTTT. Encoded protein: CASSLDRGTQPQHF.